The 7 T cell receptor beta chains below all came from one sample that was sequenced in a study of vaccination and CD4 T cells after COVID-19. The treatment here: roughly 11-day PBMC culture with coronavirus spike peptide pools or control peptides (ViraFEST assay). The antigens for these receptors are not known. With the Oncomine TCR Beta short-read assay, DNA from cultured CD4+ T cells was sequenced. MiXCR, applied by TCRdb to the PCR reads, yields one record per CDR3 protein. The sample has roughly 4,200 distinct CDR3 sequences, roughly 26% seen once. What was sequenced was CD4+ T cells from blood, cultured in vitro. The receptors come from a human donor who had recovered from COVID-19.

V usage is TRBV18 and J usage is TRBJ1-5; possibly TRBD1 for D (6 bases). This CDR3 has 14 amino acids. Germline V gives CDR1 KGHSH, CDR2 LQKENI. V was cut by 2 bases and J by 4 bases, with 9 bases left in between. The CDR3 DNA is TGTGCCAGCTCACCAGCAGGGGATAATCAGCCCCAGCATTTT. It yields the protein CASSPAGDNQPQHF. Based on the CDR3 plus reference TRBV18 and TRBJ1-5, the full variable domain is NAGVMQNPRHLVRRRGQEARLRCSPMKGHSHVYWYRQLPEEGLKFMVYLQKENIIDESGMPKERFSAEFPKEGPSILRIQQVVRGDSAAYFCASSPAGDNQPQHFGDGTRLSIL.

A few counts support this clonotype. This chain links TRBV12-3 or TRBV12-4 with TRBJ2-3; D is perhaps TRBD2 (6 bases). CDR3 length: 16 amino acids. V was cut by 3 bases and J by 5 bases, with 18 bases left in between. CDR3 sequence (DNA): TGTGCCAGCAGTTTCTACGGTAGGGGAGGTCGAGATACGCAGTATTTT. It is translated as CASSFYGRGGRDTQYF.

V gene TRBV18 combines with J gene TRBJ1-1; TRBD1 aligns across 9 bases. The germline V gene encodes CDR1 KGHSH and CDR2 LQKENI. With 4 bases clipped from V and 1 base from J, the junction kept 1 base outside the gene matches. The CDR3 has 14 residues. The CDR3 sequence: CASSLQGANTEAFF. CDR3 nucleotides: TGTGCCAGCTCACTACAGGGGGCGAACACTGAAGCTTTCTTT.

A few counts support this clonotype. The V call is TRBV19, the J call TRBJ2-5; the match to TRBD2 covers 9 bases. CDR1 and CDR2 from the germline V gene are LNHDA and SQIVND (reference sequence). There are 15 residues in the CDR3. The junction had 8 bases not matched to a gene; V was cut back by 4 bases and J by 5 bases. In nucleotides, the CDR3 is TGTGCCAGTAGTAAGGGGGTGCTAGCGGGGGAGACCCAGTACTTC. Protein sequence: CASSKGVLAGETQYF.

The V call is TRBV5-4, the J call TRBJ2-6; D may be TRBD1 (5 bases). Trimming pared 4 bases from V and 2 bases from J, leaving 16 bases between. The CDR3 runs to 17 residues. CDR1 SGHNT and CDR2 YYREEE come from the germline V gene (reference sequence). The CDR3 DNA sequence: TGTGCCAGCAGCCGTGACGCGAAGGGGACTGGGGCCAACGTCCTGACTTTC. Translated, it gives CASSRDAKGTGANVLTF.

The chain uses TRBV7-3 and TRBJ2-1; 9 bases line up with TRBD2. The germline V gene encodes CDR1 SGHTA and CDR2 FQGTGA. The CDR3 contains 16 residues. After removal of 5 bases from V and 8 bases from J, the junction contained 13 bases not matched to a gene. Here the CDR3 DNA reads TGTGCCAGCAGCCTCCGACCTAGCGGGGCGAGGGATGAGCAGTTCTTC. This translates into CASSLRPSGARDEQFF.

The chain uses TRBV30 and TRBJ1-5, with D hard to call. CDR1 is GTSNPN, CDR2 SVGIG, per germline (reference sequence). The germline V and J ends were trimmed by 2 bases and 15 bases, with 20 bases remaining between them. This CDR3 is built from 13 residues. This CDR3 is CAWSRSEGLLMHF. CDR3 nucleotides: TGTGCCTGGAGTCGTTCGGAAGGACTGCTAATGCATTTT.